The 21 T cell receptor beta chains given below trace back to one sample, sequenced in a study of blood T cell repertoires in COVID-19. Profiled with immunoSEQ multiplex PCR; TCRdb holds only in-frame clones, not every one. This sample has approximately 63,000 clones, with roughly 88% found just once. The sequenced sample consisted of peripheral blood. The receptors shown here come from a woman over 75 with active COVID-19.

The genes are TRBV24-1 and TRBJ2-3; 9 bases line up with TRBD2. Germline-derived CDR1 and CDR2 are KGHDR and SFDVKD. The CDR3 totals 18 residues. Germline trimming cut 4 bases from V and 5 bases from J; bases unmatched to any gene: 15. CDR3 coding DNA: TGTGCCACCAGTGACCTACCGTGGGGTAGCGGGGGAGAAGATACGCAGTATTTT. It codes for CATSDLPWGSGGEDTQYF.

The genes are TRBV3-1 (or the pseudogene TRBV3-2) and TRBJ1-5, with 7 nucleotides matching TRBD1. Trimming cost V 8 bases and J 5 bases; bases outside gene matches: 6. Germline CDR1 and CDR2: LGHDT and YNNKEL (reference sequence). The CDR3 is 13 residues long. CDR3 in amino acids: CASGQQGYQPQHF. DNA for the CDR3: TGTGCCAGCGGACAACAGGGGTATCAGCCCCAGCATTTT.

The gene calls are TRBV4-1 and TRBJ2-1, with 8 positions matching TRBD2. Looked up from germline, CDR1 is MGHRA and CDR2 is YSYEKL. The CDR3 is made up of 15 amino acids. V was clipped by 0 bases and J by 9 bases; unmatched bases: 7. CDR3 residues: CASSQDRGGLREQFF. The CDR3, as DNA: TGCGCCAGCAGCCAAGATCGGGGGGGCCTCCGTGAGCAGTTCTTC.

V is TRBV2 and J is TRBJ2-7; D uncertain. CDR3 length: 14 amino acids. Looked up from germline, CDR1 is SNHLY and CDR2 is FYNNEI. V dropped 3 bases and J dropped 0 bases, with 9 bases sitting between them. The CDR3 DNA sequence: TGTGCCAGCAGTGACAGTGATTACTCCTACGAGCAGTACTTC. Its protein product is CASSDSDYSYEQYF.

This chain connects TRBV19 to TRBJ2-1, with TRBD2 identical over 10 bases. V shed 4 bases, J shed 4 bases, and the junction held 7 bases outside the gene matches. This CDR3 spans 16 amino acids. The V gene's germline CDR1 is LNHDA and CDR2 SQIVND (reference sequence). DNA for the CDR3: TGTGCCAGTAGTACTACAGCGGGGGGGCTATACAATGAGCAGTTCTTC. Translation gives CASSTTAGGLYNEQFF. Complete variable domain (other parts from reference TRBV19 and TRBJ2-1): DGGITQSPKYLFRKEGQNVTLSCEQNLNHDAMYWYRQDPGQGLRLIYYSQIVNDFQKGDIAEGYSVSREKKESFPLTVTSAQKNPTAFYLCASSTTAGGLYNEQFFGPGTRLTVL.

V and J are TRBV6-5 and TRBJ2-3; weak D call: TRBD1 (5 bases). The germline V gene has CDR1 MNHEY and CDR2 SVGAGI. V lost 0 bases, J lost 0 bases, and 10 bases lay in between. The CDR3 is made up of 16 amino acids. Here the CDR3 reads CASSYSSGASTDTQYF. The CDR3 DNA sequence: TGTGCCAGCAGTTACTCGAGTGGGGCGAGCACAGATACGCAGTATTTT.

The gene calls are TRBV9 and TRBJ2-3, with 8 bases identical to TRBD2. The germline V gene encodes CDR1 SGDLS and CDR2 YYNGEE. V was clipped by 3 bases and J by 2 bases; unmatched bases: 5. The CDR3 sequence is 15 residues long. CDR3 coding DNA: TGTGCCAGCAGCGCCTTCGGGGGGGCCACAGATACGCAGTATTTT. Encoded protein: CASSAFGGATDTQYF.

The chain combines TRBV10-3 with TRBJ2-3, with 12 nucleotides matching TRBD2. Germline V gene data show CDR1 as ENHRY and CDR2 as SYGVKD. The CDR3 sequence is 15 residues long. Trimming removed 6 bases from V and 5 bases from J; junction bases left unmatched: 6. The CDR3 nucleotides are TGTGCCATCAGGGGGACTAGCGGGCCACAAGATACGCAGTATTTT. Protein product: CAIRGTSGPQDTQYF.

The V gene is TRBV18, the J gene TRBJ2-2, with 8 bases aligning to TRBD1. CDR3 length: 15 residues. The germline V gene encodes CDR1 KGHSH and CDR2 LQKENI. J was trimmed by 4 bases and V by 8 bases; bases with no gene match: 9. This chain's CDR3 is CASIRGQVATGELFF. CDR3 nucleotide sequence: TGTGCCAGCATTCGGGGACAGGTCGCCACCGGGGAGCTGTTTTTT.

The chain joins TRBV11-2 to TRBJ1-6; a possible D gene is TRBD1 (5 bases). The CDR3 loop spans 15 amino acids. V shed 1 base and J shed 8 bases, with 12 bases lying between them. The germline CDR1 and CDR2 sequences are SGHAT and FQNNGV. This CDR3 reads CASSLGGGSYSPLHF. CDR3 nucleotide sequence: TGTGCCAGCAGCTTAGGCGGGGGTTCCTATTCACCCCTCCACTTT. The entire variable domain, with the rest obtained from reference TRBV11-2 and TRBJ1-6, is as follows: EAGVAQSPRYKIIEKRQSVAFWCNPISGHATLYWYQQILGQGPKLLIQFQNNGVVDDSQLPKDRFSAERLKGVDSTLKIQPAKLEDSAVYLCASSLGGGSYSPLHFGNGTRLTVT.

The chain joins TRBV5-4 to TRBJ2-6; D uncertain. V was shortened by 0 bases and J by 2 bases, with 3 bases between the two germline ends. This CDR3 contains 14 residues. Germline CDR1 is SGHNT and CDR2 is YYREEE (reference sequence). This CDR3 is CASSLAAGANVLTF. The CDR3 DNA is TGTGCCAGCAGCTTGGCTGCTGGGGCCAACGTCCTGACTTTC.

CDR3: CASSLTRGGETQYF. In DNA, the CDR3 is TGTGCCAGCAGCTTAACAAGGGGCGGAGAGACCCAGTACTTC. The chain couples TRBV11-2 to TRBJ2-5, with D maybe TRBD1 (5 bases). The germline V gene encodes CDR1 SGHAT and CDR2 FQNNGV. The CDR3 extends over 14 amino acids. The V end was cut by 2 bases, the J end by 4 bases, with 11 bases between.

As to this clone: Compared with germline, one end of the junction differs, possibly owing to a read error. This chain connects TRBV5-8 to TRBJ2-3, with D hard to call. Germline V gene data show CDR1 as SGHTS and CDR2 as YDEGEE. The CDR3 covers 12 residues. CDR3 loop: CASSFPTVTQYF. In DNA form, the CDR3 reads TGTGCCAGCAGCTTCCCAACAGTTACGCAGTATTTT.

This chain uses TRBV29-1 with TRBJ2-1; 16 positions match TRBD2. This CDR3 contains 18 residues. CDR1 is SQVTM, CDR2 ANQGSEA, per germline. J was trimmed by 12 bases and V by 6 bases; bases with no gene match: 20. The CDR3 DNA reads as TGCAGCGTCTCCGGGACTAGCGGGGGGGTAGACGAGGGCAAGGGGCAGTTCTTC. As protein: CSVSGTSGGVDEGKGQFF.

The V call is TRBV24-1, the J call TRBJ1-1; 7 bases are a match to TRBD1. Trimming removed 12 bases from V and 4 bases from J; junction bases left unmatched: 7. This CDR3 is built from 12 residues. Germline V gene lookup returns CDR1 KGHDR and CDR2 SFDVKD. The CDR3 coding sequence is TGTGCCGCCCAGGGGGTGGGCACTGAAGCTTTCTTT. It encodes CAAQGVGTEAFF.

The V gene is TRBV5-6, the J gene TRBJ2-3; D uncertain. Trimming took 1 base from V and 6 from J, leaving 12 bases between them. This CDR3 contains 14 residues. Germline V CDR1 and CDR2: SGHDT, YYEEEE. CDR3 sequence: CASSLSPHADTQYF. DNA of the CDR3: TGTGCCAGCAGCTTGAGCCCTCACGCGGATACGCAGTATTTT. Full variable domain (rest looked up from reference TRBV5-6 and TRBJ2-3): DAGVTQSPTHLIKTRGQQVTLRCSPKSGHDTVSWYQQALGQGPQFIFQYYEEEERQRGNFPDRFSGHQFPNYSSELNVNALLLGDSALYLCASSLSPHADTQYFGPGTRLTVL.

The gene calls are TRBV24-1 and TRBJ2-7; TRBD1 aligns across 9 bases. The CDR3 is made up of 15 amino acids. Germline V CDR1 and CDR2: KGHDR, SFDVKD. Germline trimming cut 4 bases from V and 5 bases from J; bases unmatched to any gene: 8. This chain's CDR3 is CATSEGQGRSDEQYF. CDR3 nucleotide sequence: TGTGCCACCAGTGAGGGACAGGGAAGGTCAGACGAGCAGTACTTC.

There are a few counts of this clone. The rearrangement uses TRBV7-9 and TRBJ1-2; 7 bases agree with TRBD1. Trimming cost V 1 base and J 6 bases; bases outside gene matches: 2. The CDR3 consists of 13 residues. Germline V gives CDR1 SEHNR, CDR2 FQNEAQ (reference sequence). For the CDR3, the DNA is TGTGCCAGCAGCTTAGTCGGGACAGATGGCTACACCTTC. Translated, it gives CASSLVGTDGYTF.

The chain couples TRBV19 to TRBJ2-3; TRBD2 matches 8 bases. In germline, CDR1 is LNHDA, CDR2 SQIVND (reference sequence). CDR3 length equals 16 residues. V lost 4 bases and J lost 6; bases outside the gene matches: 12. The chain's CDR3 is CASSKVYGGGMDTQYF. The CDR3 DNA reads as TGTGCCAGTAGTAAGGTCTATGGCGGGGGGATGGATACGCAGTATTTT. The entire variable domain, with the rest obtained from reference TRBV19 and TRBJ2-3, is as follows: DGGITQSPKYLFRKEGQNVTLSCEQNLNHDAMYWYRQDPGQGLRLIYYSQIVNDFQKGDIAEGYSVSREKKESFPLTVTSAQKNPTAFYLCASSKVYGGGMDTQYFGPGTRLTVL.

The chain uses TRBV10-3 and TRBJ2-5; the D gene is possibly TRBD2 (6 bases). Germline loops: CDR1 ENHRY, CDR2 SYGVKD. The CDR3 extends over 12 amino acids. Trimming removed 4 bases at V and 5 bases at J, with 8 bases between. The CDR3 DNA is TGTGCCATCAGTGCTGGGGGGGAGACCCAGTACTTC. It is translated as CAISAGGETQYF.

The chain employs TRBV7-3 and TRBJ2-2; 8 nucleotides align to TRBD2. The junction had 1 base not matched to a gene; V was cut back by 3 bases and J by 1 base. The CDR3 length is 15 residues. CDR1 is SGHTA, CDR2 FQGTGA, per germline. This CDR3 reads CASSLGTRNTGELFF. The CDR3 nucleotides are TGTGCCAGCAGCTTGGGGACTAGGAACACCGGGGAGCTGTTTTTT.